This TCR beta chain was sequenced during a study of CD8 T cells in Susac syndrome. With 6 bases removed from V and 0 bases from J, the gap between germline ends came to 18 bases. From germline, CDR1 is MDHEN and CDR2 SYDVKM. CDR3 size: 17 residues. Random hexamers were used to reverse transcribe roughly 0.45 to 1 ug of RNA. MiXCR, run by TCRdb on the immunoSEQ multiplex PCR reads, gives a single entry per CDR3 protein. The sample includes under 200,000 distinct CDR3 sequences, around 96% of them seen just once. The receptor's source is a human donor with multiple sclerosis. The sample consisted of CD8+ T cells from PBMCs. The chain joins TRBV28 to TRBJ2-1; weak D call: TRBD2 (5 bases). CDR3 in DNA: TGTGCCAGCAGCCGTCGAGGACTTGTCCTCTCCTACAATGAGCAGTTCTTC. Protein: CASSRRGLVLSYNEQFF. The entire variable domain, with the rest obtained from reference TRBV28 and TRBJ2-1, is as follows: DVKVTQSSRYLVKRTGEKVFLECVQDMDHENMFWYRQDPGLGLRLIYFSYDVKMKEKGDIPEGYSVSREKKERFSLILESASTNQTSMYLCASSRRGLVLSYNEQFFGPGTRLTVL.